Listed below are T cell receptor beta chains from one sample, sequenced in a study of patients and donors after allogeneic stem cell transplantation. TCRdb reanalysed the RT-PCR reads using MiXCR and keeps one entry per CDR3 protein. The repertoire holds more than 850,000 distinct CDR3 sequences, with roughly 18% as singletons. The sequenced sample consisted of blood, either unsorted or a sorted T cell fraction (not recorded which). Every receptor here comes from a human donor who was either an allogeneic HSCT recipient or a stem cell or donor lymphocyte infusion donor (not recorded which). It is not recorded whose cells these are; they may come from a transplant donor. Both conserved end residues are part of each CDR3. Each record gives: V gene, D gene, clone size, J gene, CDR3 DNA, CDR3 protein. The D gene is left open where the match is weak. Clone size is stated in some rows and not others, as once, few, many or a class when expanded.

TRBV30	NA	NA	TRBJ2-5	TGTGCCTGGAGTCAGAGGAGCAAGACCCAGTACTTC	CAWSQRSKTQYF
TRBV5-1	NA	NA	TRBJ2-5	TGCGCCAGCAGCTTGCAGCAAGAGACCCAGTACTTC	CASSLQQETQYF
TRBV21-1	NA	few	TRBJ1-1	TGTGCCAGCAGCAAAGGTCAGGGGGCAACGGCTGAAGCTTTCTTT	CASSKGQGATAEAFF
TRBV24-1	NA	few	TRBJ1-1	TGTGCCACCAGTGATTGGGACGTTAAAGCTTTCTTT	CATSDWDVKAFF
TRBV12-3/TRBV12-4	TRBD2	many	TRBJ2-7	TGTGCCAGCAGTTTAGGGAGCGGGAGTTTCAACGAGCAGTACTTC	CASSLGSGSFNEQYF
TRBV20-1	TRBD2	NA	TRBJ2-3	TGCAGTGCCCCAAGGACTAGCGGGAGAGACACGCAGTATTTT	CSAPRTSGRDTQYF
TRBV12-3/TRBV12-4	NA	few	TRBJ1-3	TGTGCCAGCAGTTTAGTACAGACTTTAAGAAACACCATATATTTT	CASSLVQTLRNTIYF
TRBV24-1	NA	NA	TRBJ2-3	TGTGCAACCAAGGGAGATAAAACCGATACGCAGTATTTT	CATKGDKTDTQYF
TRBV7-2	TRBD2	NA	TRBJ2-5	TGTGCCAGCAGCTTATGGTCGGGAGGATTCCAAGAGACCCAGTACTTC	CASSLWSGGFQETQYF
TRBV6-1	TRBD1	NA	TRBJ1-4	TGTGCCAGCAGGGACAGGGCAACTAATGAAAAACTGTTTTTT	CASRDRATNEKLFF
TRBV12-3/TRBV12-4	TRBD2	few	TRBJ2-7	TGTGCCAGAGACACTCTAGCGGGACTTACTTACGAGCAGTACTTC	CARDTLAGLTYEQYF
TRBV29-1	NA	NA	TRBJ2-3	TGCAGCGTTGAGATGACAGATACGCAGTATTTT	CSVEMTDTQYF
TRBV5-1	NA	NA	TRBJ2-3	TGCGCCAGCAGCTCAGCCGGCCTCACAGATACGCAGTATTTT	CASSSAGLTDTQYF
TRBV7-6	TRBD2	few	TRBJ2-5	TGTGCCAGCAGCTTAACGACTAGCGGGGTGAGGGAGACCCAGTACTTC	CASSLTTSGVRETQYF
TRBV21-1	NA	NA	TRBJ1-2	TGTGCCAGCACCCCAGCAATACCCAGGGACAGGGGGCATGGTGGCTACACCTTC	CASTPAIPRDRGHGGYTF
TRBV10-3	TRBD2	many	TRBJ2-7	TGTGCCATATCCGGGACTACCACCTACGAGCAGTACTTC	CAISGTTTYEQYF
TRBV27	NA	NA	TRBJ1-1	TGTGCCAGCAGTGCGGACACAATGAACACTGAAGCTTTCTTT	CASSADTMNTEAFF
TRBV24-1	NA	NA	TRBJ1-2	TGTGCCACCAGTGATTTTACAGGAAACTACACCTTC	CATSDFTGNYTF
TRBV20-1	NA	NA	TRBJ2-7	TGCAGTGCTAGAGATTGGAGCGAGACGGGCTACGAGCAGTACTTC	CSARDWSETGYEQYF
TRBV20-1	TRBD2	NA	TRBJ2-7	TGCAGTGCTAGCCGTGCTAGCGGGTTAAGCTCCTACGAGCAGTACTTC	CSASRASGLSSYEQYF
TRBV28	TRBD1	NA	TRBJ2-5	TGTGCCAGCAACCGTAATCCGGGACAGGGACAAGAGACCCAGTACTTC	CASNRNPGQGQETQYF
TRBV20-1	TRBD1	NA	TRBJ1-5	TGCAGTGCCACCCCCGGACAGGGCCGTGAGCCCCAGCATTTT	CSATPGQGREPQHF
TRBV15	NA	few	TRBJ2-7	TGTGCCACCAGCCTCCGGGGCGGGTCTGGCGAGCAGTACTTC	CATSLRGGSGEQYF
TRBV12-3/TRBV12-4	NA	NA	TRBJ1-4	TGTGCCAGCAGTTTTTTATATGAAGAAAAACTGTTTTTT	CASSFLYEEKLFF
TRBV20-1	NA	few	TRBJ1-2	TGCAGTGCTAAACAGGTCATACCTTATGGCTACACCTTC	CSAKQVIPYGYTF
TRBV5-1	NA	NA	TRBJ1-1	TGCGCCAGCAGCCCCCGGCCATCGAGGAACACTGAAGCTTTCTTT	CASSPRPSRNTEAFF
TRBV3-1	NA	NA	TRBJ1-1	TGTGCCAGCAGCCAAGACGGATGGGGAGTGAACACTGAAGCTTTCTTT	CASSQDGWGVNTEAFF
TRBV19	TRBD2	NA	TRBJ2-1	TGTGCCAGTAGTATAGTACTAGCGCCAAGCTCCTACAATGAGCAGTTCTTC	CASSIVLAPSSYNEQFF
TRBV7-8	NA	NA	TRBJ1-5	TGTGCCAGCAGCTTAGGGCGCAGGGGCTCTTATAGCAATCAGCCCCAGCATTTT	CASSLGRRGSYSNQPQHF
TRBV4-2	NA	many	TRBJ2-1	TGTGCCAGCAGTCGACTGCGCAATGAGCAGTTCTTC	CASSRLRNEQFF
TRBV12-3/TRBV12-4	NA	many	TRBJ2-1	TGTGCCAGCATCCACAGGGAATTAGGCGATGAGCAGTTCTTC	CASIHRELGDEQFF
TRBV10-3	TRBD2	NA	TRBJ2-3	TGTGCCATCAGTGAGATCGCCCTAGCGGGGGGAAGAGATACGCAGTATTTT	CAISEIALAGGRDTQYF
TRBV24-1	TRBD1	NA	TRBJ2-3	TGTGCCACCAGTGAACTCCGGGACAGGGGGCTCGGCAGGTATACGCAGTATTTT	CATSELRDRGLGRYTQYF
TRBV12-3/TRBV12-4	TRBD1	many	TRBJ2-3	TGTGCCAGCAGTTTAGACAGGGGGCACGGAGATACGCAGTATTTT	CASSLDRGHGDTQYF
TRBV7-9	NA	NA	TRBJ2-7	TGTGCCAGCAGCCAACCCTTACAGGGAACGAGGGAGCAGTACTTC	CASSQPLQGTREQYF
TRBV21-1	NA	few	TRBJ2-7	TGTGCCAGCAGCAACGGGACTCCCTACGAGCAGTACTTC	CASSNGTPYEQYF
TRBV10-3	NA	NA	TRBJ2-7	TGTGCCATCAGTGGACGACAGCCCGGGGTCGACTCCTACGAGCAGTACTTC	CAISGRQPGVDSYEQYF
TRBV12-3/TRBV12-4	TRBD1	NA	TRBJ1-1	TGTGCCAGCAGCCGGGACAGCGAGATGAACACTGAAGCTTTCTTT	CASSRDSEMNTEAFF
TRBV2	NA	few	TRBJ1-5	TGTGCCAGCAGTGGGGGGGGACTTTCGAGCAATCAGCCCCAGCATTTT	CASSGGGLSSNQPQHF
TRBV21-1	NA	few	TRBJ2-7	TGTGCCAGCAGCAAAGGCCTAGTGAAGCGGGTTACCTACGAGCAGTACTTC	CASSKGLVKRVTYEQYF
TRBV19	NA	NA	TRBJ2-1	TGTGCCAGTAGTATCCTAGCAGGGCACAATGAGCAGTTCTTC	CASSILAGHNEQFF